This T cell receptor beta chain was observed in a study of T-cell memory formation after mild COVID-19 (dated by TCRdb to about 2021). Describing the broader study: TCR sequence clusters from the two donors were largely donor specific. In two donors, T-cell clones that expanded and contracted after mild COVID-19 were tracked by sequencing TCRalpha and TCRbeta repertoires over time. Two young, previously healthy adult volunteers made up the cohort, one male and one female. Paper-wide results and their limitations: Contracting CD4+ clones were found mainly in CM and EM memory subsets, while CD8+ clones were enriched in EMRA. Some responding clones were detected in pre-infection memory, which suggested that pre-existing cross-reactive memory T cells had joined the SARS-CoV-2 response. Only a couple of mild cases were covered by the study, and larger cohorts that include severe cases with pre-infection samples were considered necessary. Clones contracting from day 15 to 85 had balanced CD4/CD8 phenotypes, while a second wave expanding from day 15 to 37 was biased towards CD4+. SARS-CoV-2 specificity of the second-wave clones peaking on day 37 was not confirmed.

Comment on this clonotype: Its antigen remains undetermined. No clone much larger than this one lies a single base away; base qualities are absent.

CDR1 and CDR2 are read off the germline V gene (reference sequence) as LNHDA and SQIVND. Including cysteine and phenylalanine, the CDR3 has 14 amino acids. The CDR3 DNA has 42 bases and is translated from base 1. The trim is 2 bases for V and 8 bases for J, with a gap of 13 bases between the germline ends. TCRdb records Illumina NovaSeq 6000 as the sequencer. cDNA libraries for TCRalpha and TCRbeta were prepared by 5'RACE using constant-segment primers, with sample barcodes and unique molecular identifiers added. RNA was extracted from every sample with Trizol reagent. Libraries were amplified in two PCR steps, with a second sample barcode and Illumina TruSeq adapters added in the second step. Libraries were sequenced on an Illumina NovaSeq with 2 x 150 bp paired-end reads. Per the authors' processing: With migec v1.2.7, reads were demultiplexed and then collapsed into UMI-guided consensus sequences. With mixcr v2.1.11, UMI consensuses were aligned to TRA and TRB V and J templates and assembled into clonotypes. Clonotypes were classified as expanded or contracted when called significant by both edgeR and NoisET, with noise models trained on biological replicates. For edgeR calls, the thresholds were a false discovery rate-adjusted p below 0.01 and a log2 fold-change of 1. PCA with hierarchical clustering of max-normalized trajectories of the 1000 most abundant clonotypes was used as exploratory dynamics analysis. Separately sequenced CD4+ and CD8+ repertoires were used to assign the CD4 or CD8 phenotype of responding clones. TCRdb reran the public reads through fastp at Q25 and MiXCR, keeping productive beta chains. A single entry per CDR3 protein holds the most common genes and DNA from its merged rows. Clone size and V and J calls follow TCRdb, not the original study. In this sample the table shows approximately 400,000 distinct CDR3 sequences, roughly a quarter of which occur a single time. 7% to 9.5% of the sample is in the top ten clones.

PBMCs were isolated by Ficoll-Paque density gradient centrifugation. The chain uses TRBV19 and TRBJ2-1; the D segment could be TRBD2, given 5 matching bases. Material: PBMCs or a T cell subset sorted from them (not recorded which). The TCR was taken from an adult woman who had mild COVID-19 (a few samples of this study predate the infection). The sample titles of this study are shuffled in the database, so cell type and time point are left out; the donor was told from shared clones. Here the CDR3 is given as CASSIKLGRHEQFF. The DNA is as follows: TGTGCCAGTAGTATAAAACTAGGTCGCCATGAGCAGTTCTTC.